A selection of T cell receptor beta chains follows, all from one sample in a study of blood T cell repertoires in COVID-19. Clones were read by immunoSEQ multiplex PCR, and TCRdb kept only the in-frame ones, dropping some. The data hold 30,000 to 45,000 clones, with more than 70% observed a single time. Sequencing was performed on peripheral blood. Receptors were obtained from a man aged 60-69 years with acute or convalescent COVID-19. The CDR3 runs from the conserved cysteine through the conserved F or W. The D gene is left open where the match is weak. The listing skips clone size in some rows; elsewhere it reads once, few, many or a size class.

v_call: TRBV5-1
d_call: .
j_call: TRBJ2-7
clone_size: .
cdr3_aa: CASSFQGSEQYF
cdr3_nt: TGCGCCAGCAGCTTCCAGGGTTCCGAGCAGTACTTC

v_call: TRBV5-8
d_call: TRBD1
j_call: TRBJ2-3
clone_size: .
cdr3_aa: CASSSQGDTDTQYF
cdr3_nt: TGTGCCAGCAGCTCTCAGGGGGACACAGATACGCAGTATTTT

v_call: TRBV24-1
d_call: .
j_call: TRBJ2-2
clone_size: .
cdr3_aa: CATSETAITVTGELFF
cdr3_nt: TGTGCCACCAGTGAGACAGCTATAACAGTTACCGGGGAGCTGTTTTTT

v_call: TRBV5-6
d_call: .
j_call: TRBJ1-2
clone_size: .
cdr3_aa: CASSFSGTNYGYTF
cdr3_nt: TGTGCCAGCAGCTTTTCAGGGACTAACTATGGCTACACCTTC

v_call: TRBV10-3
d_call: TRBD1
j_call: TRBJ2-5
clone_size: .
cdr3_aa: CAIRQAGGETQYF
cdr3_nt: TGTGCCATCCGTCAGGCAGGGGGAGAGACCCAGTACTTC

v_call: TRBV5-1
d_call: TRBD1
j_call: TRBJ2-1
clone_size: .
cdr3_aa: CASSFTAGQGSNEQFF
cdr3_nt: TGCGCCAGCAGCTTTACCGCAGGACAGGGATCCAATGAGCAGTTCTTC

v_call: TRBV29-1
d_call: .
j_call: TRBJ2-7
clone_size: .
cdr3_aa: CSVSETYEQYF
cdr3_nt: TGCAGCGTTTCCGAGACCTACGAGCAGTACTTC

v_call: TRBV27
d_call: .
j_call: TRBJ2-7
clone_size: once
cdr3_aa: CASSLREGVYEQYF
cdr3_nt: TGTGCCAGCAGTTTGAGGGAGGGGGTCTACGAGCAGTACTTC

v_call: TRBV7-8
d_call: TRBD2
j_call: TRBJ2-3
clone_size: few
cdr3_aa: CASSSALIGRGTDTQYF
cdr3_nt: TGTGCCAGCAGCTCCGCTCTTATCGGGAGGGGCACAGATACGCAGTATTTT

v_call: TRBV4-1
d_call: .
j_call: TRBJ2-2
clone_size: .
cdr3_aa: CASSQGPVTGELFF
cdr3_nt: TGCGCCAGCAGCCAAGGCCCAGTCACCGGGGAGCTGTTTTTT

v_call: TRBV3-1/TRBV3-2
d_call: TRBD1
j_call: TRBJ2-2
clone_size: .
cdr3_aa: CASSQGPGTGPRSGELFF
cdr3_nt: TGTGCCAGCAGCCAAGGGCCCGGGACAGGACCCCGTAGCGGGGAGCTGTTTTTT

v_call: TRBV18
d_call: .
j_call: TRBJ2-3
clone_size: few
cdr3_aa: CASSLRNTDTQYF
cdr3_nt: TGTGCCAGCTCATTGAGAAACACAGATACGCAGTATTTT

v_call: TRBV7-9
d_call: .
j_call: TRBJ2-1
clone_size: .
cdr3_aa: CASSSGGRGTYNEQFF
cdr3_nt: TGTGCCAGCAGCTCCGGGGGCAGGGGGACCTACAATGAGCAGTTCTTC

v_call: TRBV7-9
d_call: TRBD2
j_call: TRBJ2-2
clone_size: .
cdr3_aa: CASSLRAGVFLTGELFF
cdr3_nt: TGTGCCAGCAGCTTACGCGCGGGAGTATTTCTCACCGGGGAGCTGTTTTTT

v_call: TRBV6-5
d_call: TRBD1
j_call: TRBJ1-6
clone_size: .
cdr3_aa: CASSPGQKFNSPLHF
cdr3_nt: TGTGCCAGCAGTCCGGGACAGAAGTTTAATTCACCCCTCCACTTT

v_call: TRBV2
d_call: .
j_call: TRBJ2-7
clone_size: .
cdr3_aa: CASSTGRHEQYF
cdr3_nt: TGTGCCAGCAGCACAGGGCGGCACGAGCAGTACTTC

v_call: TRBV30
d_call: .
j_call: TRBJ2-3
clone_size: .
cdr3_aa: CAWSGGATDTQYF
cdr3_nt: TGTGCCTGGAGTGGCGGGGCCACAGATACGCAGTATTTT

v_call: TRBV7-8
d_call: TRBD1
j_call: TRBJ1-2
clone_size: .
cdr3_aa: CASSPRQGNYGYTF
cdr3_nt: TGTGCCAGCAGCCCCCGACAGGGTAACTATGGCTACACCTTC

v_call: TRBV29-1
d_call: .
j_call: TRBJ1-5
clone_size: .
cdr3_aa: CSVDAGPNQPQHF
cdr3_nt: TGCAGCGTTGATGCGGGGCCCAATCAGCCCCAGCATTTT

v_call: TRBV6-5
d_call: .
j_call: TRBJ2-5
clone_size: .
cdr3_aa: CASSLGGLETQYF
cdr3_nt: TGTGCCAGCAGTTTAGGGGGATTAGAGACCCAGTACTTC

v_call: TRBV19
d_call: .
j_call: TRBJ2-5
clone_size: .
cdr3_aa: CASSISARLPETQYF
cdr3_nt: .

v_call: TRBV19
d_call: .
j_call: TRBJ1-3
clone_size: .
cdr3_aa: CASRGTGHSGNTIYF
cdr3_nt: TGTGCCAGTAGGGGAACAGGTCACTCTGGAAACACCATATATTTT

v_call: TRBV4-3
d_call: .
j_call: TRBJ2-5
clone_size: .
cdr3_aa: CASSQGGQGETQYF
cdr3_nt: TGCGCCAGCAGCCAAGGCGGACAAGGAGAGACCCAGTACTTC

v_call: TRBV6-5
d_call: .
j_call: TRBJ2-6
clone_size: .
cdr3_aa: CASGRQGSGANVLTF
cdr3_nt: TGTGCCAGCGGACGGCAGGGCTCTGGGGCCAACGTCCTGACTTTC

v_call: TRBV5-6
d_call: .
j_call: TRBJ2-2
clone_size: .
cdr3_aa: CASSSVGELFF
cdr3_nt: TGTGCCAGCAGTTCAGTCGGGGAGCTGTTTTTT

v_call: TRBV24-1
d_call: .
j_call: TRBJ1-4
clone_size: .
cdr3_aa: CATSDATTGYKEKLFF
cdr3_nt: TGTGCCACCAGTGACGCTACCACAGGGTATAAGGAAAAACTGTTTTTT

v_call: TRBV6-5
d_call: .
j_call: TRBJ1-3
clone_size: .
cdr3_aa: CASSYEAGRGNTIYF
cdr3_nt: TGTGCCAGCAGTTACGAGGCGGGGCGTGGAAACACCATATATTTT

v_call: TRBV5-6
d_call: .
j_call: TRBJ2-1
clone_size: .
cdr3_aa: CASSSPSRGGGNEQFF
cdr3_nt: TGTGCCAGCAGCTCCCCCAGTCGGGGAGGCGGGAATGAGCAGTTCTTC

v_call: TRBV7-8
d_call: .
j_call: TRBJ2-3
clone_size: .
cdr3_aa: CASTPPYPNTDTQYF
cdr3_nt: TGTGCCAGCACCCCCCCCTACCCTAACACAGATACGCAGTATTTT

v_call: TRBV7-9
d_call: .
j_call: TRBJ2-7
clone_size: .
cdr3_aa: CASSLDPRPEGQLSYEQYF
cdr3_nt: TGTGCCAGCAGCTTAGACCCTAGGCCCGAAGGCCAACTCTCCTACGAGCAGTACTTC

v_call: TRBV11-3
d_call: TRBD1
j_call: TRBJ1-1
clone_size: .
cdr3_aa: CASSGRDRNTEAFF
cdr3_nt: TGTGCCAGCAGCGGCAGGGACAGAAACACTGAAGCTTTCTTT

v_call: TRBV3-1/TRBV3-2
d_call: .
j_call: TRBJ1-1
clone_size: .
cdr3_aa: CASGPAGVSNTEAFF
cdr3_nt: TGTGCCAGCGGACCGGCAGGGGTTTCGAACACTGAAGCTTTCTTT

v_call: TRBV19
d_call: .
j_call: TRBJ2-7
clone_size: .
cdr3_aa: CASSVGDVYEQYF
cdr3_nt: TGTGCCAGTAGCGTCGGAGATGTATACGAGCAGTACTTC

v_call: TRBV9
d_call: TRBD1
j_call: TRBJ2-7
clone_size: many
cdr3_aa: CASSVGGQGGYEQYF
cdr3_nt: TGTGCCAGCAGCGTAGGCGGACAGGGAGGCTACGAGCAGTACTTC

v_call: TRBV12-5
d_call: TRBD2
j_call: TRBJ2-1
clone_size: .
cdr3_aa: CASGPGLADHNEQFF
cdr3_nt: TGTGCTAGTGGTCCTGGACTAGCGGACCACAATGAGCAGTTCTTC

v_call: TRBV11-3
d_call: TRBD1
j_call: TRBJ2-7
clone_size: .
cdr3_aa: CASSPRDRPYEQYF
cdr3_nt: TGTGCCAGCAGCCCCCGGGACAGACCCTACGAGCAGTACTTC

v_call: TRBV28
d_call: .
j_call: TRBJ2-5
clone_size: .
cdr3_aa: CASRGLALLAQETQYF
cdr3_nt: TGTGCCAGCAGGGGACTGGCCTTGCTTGCCCAAGAGACCCAGTACTTC

v_call: TRBV6-5
d_call: .
j_call: TRBJ2-7
clone_size: .
cdr3_aa: CASGIGAHEQYF
cdr3_nt: TGTGCCAGCGGTATAGGGGCCCACGAGCAGTACTTC

v_call: TRBV18
d_call: TRBD1
j_call: TRBJ2-2
clone_size: .
cdr3_aa: CASSQGQGWTGELFF
cdr3_nt: TGTGCCAGCTCCCAGGGACAGGGATGGACCGGGGAGCTGTTTTTT

v_call: TRBV4-3
d_call: .
j_call: TRBJ1-5
clone_size: .
cdr3_aa: CASSRGTIGQPQHF
cdr3_nt: TGCGCCAGCAGCCGAGGGACTATAGGTCAGCCCCAGCATTTT

v_call: TRBV6-4
d_call: .
j_call: TRBJ2-1
clone_size: .
cdr3_aa: CARGSGYYNEQFF
cdr3_nt: TGTGCCAGAGGAAGCGGGTACTACAATGAGCAGTTCTTC

v_call: TRBV7-9
d_call: .
j_call: TRBJ2-1
clone_size: once
cdr3_aa: CASSLGDTRNEQFF
cdr3_nt: TGTGCCAGCAGCTTAGGGGATACTAGGAATGAGCAGTTCTTC

v_call: TRBV19
d_call: .
j_call: TRBJ2-7
clone_size: .
cdr3_aa: CASSMFLGVEQYF
cdr3_nt: TGTGCCAGTAGTATGTTTTTAGGGGTCGAGCAGTACTTC

v_call: TRBV5-1
d_call: .
j_call: TRBJ2-3
clone_size: .
cdr3_aa: CASSPGLPEDTQYF
cdr3_nt: TGCGCCAGCAGCCCTGGACTACCCGAGGATACGCAGTATTTT

v_call: TRBV10-3
d_call: .
j_call: TRBJ2-1
clone_size: .
cdr3_aa: CAIRMSDSDEHEQFF
cdr3_nt: TGTGCCATCCGAATGTCAGACTCCGACGAACATGAGCAGTTCTTC

v_call: TRBV19
d_call: TRBD2
j_call: TRBJ2-2
clone_size: .
cdr3_aa: CASGLAGGGGTGELFF
cdr3_nt: TGTGCCAGCGGACTAGCGGGAGGTGGGGGAACCGGGGAGCTGTTTTTT

v_call: TRBV19
d_call: .
j_call: TRBJ2-1
clone_size: .
cdr3_aa: CASSSLLNEQFF
cdr3_nt: TGTGCCAGTAGTTCCCTACTTAATGAGCAGTTCTTC

v_call: TRBV12-2
d_call: .
j_call: TRBJ1-5
clone_size: .
cdr3_aa: CASRQTGFDYSNQPQHF
cdr3_nt: TGTGCAAGTCGCCAGACAGGGTTTGACTATAGCAATCAGCCCCAGCATTTT

v_call: TRBV12-5
d_call: .
j_call: TRBJ2-2
clone_size: many
cdr3_aa: CASGLSQGWTGELFF
cdr3_nt: TGTGCTAGTGGTTTGTCACAGGGTTGGACCGGGGAGCTGTTTTTT

v_call: TRBV6-1
d_call: .
j_call: TRBJ1-1
clone_size: .
cdr3_aa: CASSEARLRDSYKVNTEAFF
cdr3_nt: TGTGCCAGCAGTGAAGCGCGCCTACGGGACTCCTACAAAGTGAACACTGAAGCTTTCTTT

v_call: TRBV24-1
d_call: TRBD1
j_call: TRBJ2-3
clone_size: .
cdr3_aa: CATSDLGTGSGFTDTQYF
cdr3_nt: TGTGCCACCAGTGATTTGGGGACAGGGAGCGGTTTCACAGATACGCAGTATTTT

v_call: TRBV11-3
d_call: TRBD2
j_call: TRBJ2-7
clone_size: .
cdr3_aa: CASSERDRSEQYF
cdr3_nt: TGTGCCAGCAGTGAGCGGGATAGAAGCGAGCAGTACTTC

v_call: TRBV28
d_call: .
j_call: TRBJ1-4
clone_size: .
cdr3_aa: CATRVPGEKLFF
cdr3_nt: TGTGCCACCCGGGTCCCGGGGGAAAAACTGTTTTTT